These 10 T cell receptor beta chains came from one sample sequenced in a study of radiotherapy plus CTLA-4 blockade in lung cancer. Sequenced by immunoSEQ multiplex PCR; TCRdb stores in-frame clones only, minus some. The table lists fewer than 140,000 clones, over 65% of them singletons. Here the sequenced sample was peripheral blood, taken from a patient treated with radiotherapy plus ipilimumab. These receptor sequences come from a human donor with non-small cell lung cancer that progressed on radiotherapy plus ipilimumab. Some clones in this sample may be carry-over from other donors' samples.

The CDR3 DNA sequence: TGTGCCAGCAGGCGACAGGGTTTTGATCAGCCCCAGCATTTT. This gives the protein CASRRQGFDQPQHF. The genes are TRBV6-5 and TRBJ1-5, with 7 bases matching TRBD1. CDR1 and CDR2 (germline): MNHEY, SVGAGI. The CDR3 spans 14 residues. The junction had 7 bases not matched to a gene; V was cut back by 6 bases and J by 5 bases.

The CDR3 nucleotides are TGTGCCAGCAGCTACTCATTGAGCCTTAACACTGAAGCTTTCTTT. Encoded protein: CASSYSLSLNTEAFF. The chain joins TRBV9 to TRBJ1-1; D remains unclear. CDR1 is SGDLS, CDR2 YYNGEE, per germline. The CDR3 spans 15 residues. V was clipped by 4 bases and J by 2 bases, with 15 bases between them.

The chain couples TRBV7-2 to TRBJ2-7; TRBD2 matches at 15 bases. The CDR3 has 16 residues. V lost 3 bases to trimming and J lost 5 bases; unmatched junction nucleotides: 5. Germline V lookup: CDR1 SGHTA, CDR2 FQGNSA. The CDR3 here is CASSLGLAGGSHEQYF. Here the CDR3 DNA reads TGTGCCAGCAGCTTGGGACTAGCGGGGGGCAGCCACGAGCAGTACTTC.

This chain links TRBV19 with TRBJ1-2, with D possibly being TRBD1 (5 bases). This CDR3 is built from 15 residues. The ends were cut back, 3 bases at V and 1 base at J, with 12 bases in the middle. The germline V gene encodes CDR1 LNHDA and CDR2 SQIVND (reference sequence). DNA for the CDR3: TGTGCCAGTAGTATGGTCGCAGGGCGTAACTATGGCTACACCTTC. Translated: CASSMVAGRNYGYTF.

The V and J genes are TRBV5-1 and TRBJ2-3; D uncertain. This CDR3 is 14 amino acids long. V gave up 0 bases and J gave up 7 bases, with 12 bases separating them. Germline V gives CDR1 SGHRS, CDR2 YFSETQ. In nucleotides, the CDR3 is TGCGCCAGCAGCTTGGCCCTGGGCTTCAATACGCAGTATTTT. It encodes CASSLALGFNTQYF. Full variable domain (outside the CDR3, taken from reference TRBV5-1 and TRBJ2-3): KAGVTQTPRYLIKTRGQQVTLSCSPISGHRSVSWYQQTPGQGLQFLFEYFSETQRNKGNFPGRFSGRQFSNSRSEMNVSTLELGDSALYLCASSLALGFNTQYFGPGTRLTVL.

The CDR3 coding sequence is TGTGCCAGCAGCTTCACCTACGAGCAGTACTTC. As protein: CASSFTYEQYF. This chain links TRBV7-9 with TRBJ2-7; D gene uncertain. The CDR3 is made up of 11 amino acids. Germline V gene sequence: CDR1 SEHNR, CDR2 FQNEAQ (reference sequence). V lost 3 bases and J 2 bases, leaving 2 bases between the germline ends. Full variable domain (missing parts from reference TRBV7-9 and TRBJ2-7): DTGVSQNPRHKITKRGQNVTFRCDPISEHNRLYWYRQTLGQGPEFLTYFQNEAQLEKSRLLSDRFSAERPKGSFSTLEIQRTEQGDSAMYLCASSFTYEQYFGPGTRLTVT.

The CDR3 is CSVTQVRADGYTF. DNA of the CDR3: TGCAGCGTGACACAGGTGCGCGCCGATGGCTACACCTTC. The genes are TRBV29-1 and TRBJ1-2; tentative D call: TRBD1 (5 bases). The CDR3 is made up of 13 amino acids. The germline V gene has CDR1 SQVTM and CDR2 ANQGSEA. The V end was cut by 6 bases, the J end by 6 bases, with 17 bases between.

The rearrangement uses TRBV7-2 and TRBJ1-1, with D tentatively TRBD1 (5 bases). The CDR3 runs 15 residues. V lost 5 bases and J lost 0, with 13 bases in between. Germline V CDR1 and CDR2: SGHTA, FQGNSA. The CDR3 sequence is CASSPRRDLNTEAFF. CDR3 bases: TGTGCCAGCAGCCCCCGCCGGGACTTGAACACTGAAGCTTTCTTT.

The chain is built from TRBV27 and TRBJ1-5, with D possibly TRBD1 on 6 matching bases. This CDR3 has 14 amino acids. Trimming took 10 bases from V and 0 from J, leaving 13 bases between them. Germline loops: CDR1 MNHEY, CDR2 SMNVEV (reference sequence). CDR3: CATQGSGSNQPQHF. For the CDR3, the DNA is TGTGCCACACAGGGTTCGGGTAGCAATCAGCCCCAGCATTTT.

The chain carries TRBV9 and TRBJ2-1; TRBD2 matches at 13 bases. There are 18 residues in the CDR3. Losses at the gene ends were 4 bases for V and 5 bases for J; bases not matched to a gene: 12. CDR1 SGDLS and CDR2 YYNGEE come from the germline V gene. CDR3 sequence reads: CASSPRTSGGALNNEQFF. In nucleotides, the CDR3 is TGTGCCAGCAGCCCTCGTACTAGCGGGGGGGCCTTGAACAATGAGCAGTTCTTC.